This T cell receptor (beta chain) is from a study of T cells in Graves' hyperthyroidism and ophthalmopathy. The source material, RNA transcripts, was used to amplify TCR beta CDR3 regions. The TCR CDR3 was amplified in a first-round RT-PCR using the HTBI primer set. TCRdb reprocessed the multiplex PCR reads via MiXCR and lists one record per CDR3 protein. Of a few hundred thousand distinct CDR3 sequences listed, approximately 16% are singletons. This clonotype was detected ten times or more. The V and J ends lost 3 bases and 7 bases respectively, with 13 bases between them. Germline V gene sequence: CDR1 SEHNR, CDR2 FQNEAQ (reference sequence). The CDR3 is 14 amino acids.

This receptor was identified in a woman in her forties or fifties with Graves' hyperthyroidism. The chain combines TRBV7-9 with TRBJ2-1; D assignment may be TRBD1 or TRBD2 (5 bases each). Sequenced sample: blood. This chain's CDR3 is CASSLGRQVNEQFF. The CDR3 DNA reads as TGTGCCAGCAGCTTGGGACGGCAGGTAAATGAGCAGTTCTTC.